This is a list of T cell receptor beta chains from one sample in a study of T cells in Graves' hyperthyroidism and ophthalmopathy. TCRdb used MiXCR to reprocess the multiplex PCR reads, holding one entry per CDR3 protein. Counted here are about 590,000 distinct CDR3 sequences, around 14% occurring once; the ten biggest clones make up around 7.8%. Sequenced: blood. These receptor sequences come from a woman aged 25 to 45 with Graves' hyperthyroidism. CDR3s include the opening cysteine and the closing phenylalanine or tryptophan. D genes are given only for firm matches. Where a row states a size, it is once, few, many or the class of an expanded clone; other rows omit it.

CDR3nt: TGTGCCAGCAGTTACTTAACGGGACTAAACAATGAGCAGTTCTTC
CDR3aa: CASSYLTGLNNEQFF
d_gene: TRBD2
j_gene: TRBJ2-1
v_gene: TRBV6-5
abundance: many
len: 15

CDR3nt: TGCGCCAGCAGCTTTACCGTCAGCACGGCAAACATTCAGTACTTC
CDR3aa: CASSFTVSTANIQYF
d_gene: NA
j_gene: TRBJ2-4
v_gene: TRBV5-1
abundance: many
len: 15

CDR3nt: TGTGCCAGCAGTTTCACCGGGGAGCTGTTTTTT
CDR3aa: CASSFTGELFF
d_gene: NA
j_gene: TRBJ2-2
v_gene: TRBV6-2/TRBV6-3
abundance: many
len: 11

CDR3nt: TGTGCCAGCAGCTTAAGGCTAGCGGGTACCAATGAGCAGTTCTTC
CDR3aa: CASSLRLAGTNEQFF
d_gene: TRBD2
j_gene: TRBJ2-1
v_gene: TRBV7-9
abundance: many
len: 15

CDR3nt: TGCAGTGTAGGAGGGGGAGCCCTGAGCTCCTATAATTCACCCCTCCACTTT
CDR3aa: CSVGGGALSSYNSPLHF
d_gene: NA
j_gene: TRBJ1-6
v_gene: TRBV20-1
abundance: many
len: 17

CDR3nt: TGTGCCAGCAGCTTGGGTTCAGCATTGAATCAGCCCCAGCATTTT
CDR3aa: CASSLGSALNQPQHF
d_gene: NA
j_gene: TRBJ1-5
v_gene: TRBV11-2
abundance: many
len: 15

CDR3nt: TGTGCCATCAGTGAGACCCAGGGTACCTATAATTCACCCCTCCACTTT
CDR3aa: CAISETQGTYNSPLHF
d_gene: NA
j_gene: TRBJ1-6
v_gene: TRBV10-3
abundance: NA
len: 16

CDR3nt: TGTGCCAGCAGTGCCACAGACAGGGTAGACGGCTACACCTTC
CDR3aa: CASSATDRVDGYTF
d_gene: TRBD1
j_gene: TRBJ1-2
v_gene: TRBV12-3/TRBV12-4
abundance: many
len: 14

CDR3nt: TGCAGTGTCTCAGCAGGCGAGACCCAGTACTTC
CDR3aa: CSVSAGETQYF
d_gene: NA
j_gene: TRBJ2-5
v_gene: TRBV20-1
abundance: many
len: 11

CDR3nt: TGTGCCAGCAGTATCGGACAGCCATATAATTCACCCCTCCACTTT
CDR3aa: CASSIGQPYNSPLHF
d_gene: NA
j_gene: TRBJ1-6
v_gene: TRBV27
abundance: NA
len: 15

CDR3nt: TGTGCCAGCAGCTTACGTGCCAGACCAGAGACCCAGTACTTC
CDR3aa: CASSLRARPETQYF
d_gene: NA
j_gene: TRBJ2-5
v_gene: TRBV11-2
abundance: many
len: 14

CDR3nt: TGTGCCAGCAGCCCAGACAGGTTGGTCTACGAGCAGTACTTC
CDR3aa: CASSPDRLVYEQYF
d_gene: NA
j_gene: TRBJ2-7
v_gene: TRBV12-3/TRBV12-4
abundance: many
len: 14

CDR3nt: TGTGCCAGCAGGAGCTTCCCAGATACGCAGTATTTT
CDR3aa: CASRSFPDTQYF
d_gene: NA
j_gene: TRBJ2-3
v_gene: TRBV28
abundance: many
len: 12

CDR3nt: TGCAGTGCTAGAGGGACTAGCGGGGTTCGGGATACGCAGTATTTT
CDR3aa: CSARGTSGVRDTQYF
d_gene: TRBD2
j_gene: TRBJ2-3
v_gene: TRBV20-1
abundance: once
len: 15

CDR3nt: TGCGCCAGCAGCTTCGTAAAGACAGGGTACGACACTGAAGCTTTCTTT
CDR3aa: CASSFVKTGYDTEAFF
d_gene: TRBD1
j_gene: TRBJ1-1
v_gene: TRBV5-1
abundance: many
len: 16

CDR3nt: TGCAGCGTACACAGGGCTGAGGGCACTGAAGCTTTCTTT
CDR3aa: CSVHRAEGTEAFF
d_gene: NA
j_gene: TRBJ1-1
v_gene: TRBV29-1
abundance: many
len: 13

CDR3nt: TGTGCCAGCAGTCTCGGGGGGCTGAGCAATCAGCCCCAGCATTTT
CDR3aa: CASSLGGLSNQPQHF
d_gene: NA
j_gene: TRBJ1-5
v_gene: TRBV6-1
abundance: many
len: 15

CDR3nt: TGTGCCAGCGACCCGGAGTCTTCGTTCGGCTACACCTTC
CDR3aa: CASDPESSFGYTF
d_gene: NA
j_gene: TRBJ1-2
v_gene: TRBV6-2/TRBV6-3
abundance: many
len: 13

CDR3nt: TGTGCCAGCAGCTCGGACAGGGTAGCAAATCAGCCCCAGTATTTT
CDR3aa: CASSSDRVANQPQYF
d_gene: TRBD1
j_gene: TRBJ2-3
v_gene: TRBV7-9
abundance: NA
len: 15

CDR3nt: TGTGCCATCAGTGCAGGTCAGCCGGGGTACGAGCAGTACTTC
CDR3aa: CAISAGQPGYEQYF
d_gene: NA
j_gene: TRBJ2-7
v_gene: TRBV10-3
abundance: NA
len: 14

CDR3nt: TGTGCCAGCAGCCAAGTCGCAGGGGCCGACACCGGGGAGCTGTTTTTT
CDR3aa: CASSQVAGADTGELFF
d_gene: NA
j_gene: TRBJ2-2
v_gene: TRBV14
abundance: NA
len: 16

CDR3nt: TGTGCCAGCAGTAAACAGGGGGCAGGCAATCAGCCCCAGCATTTT
CDR3aa: CASSKQGAGNQPQHF
d_gene: TRBD1
j_gene: TRBJ1-5
v_gene: TRBV6-1
abundance: many
len: 15

CDR3nt: TGTGCCAGCAGGCCCAGGGGTGAAAATCAGCCCCAGCATTTT
CDR3aa: CASRPRGENQPQHF
d_gene: NA
j_gene: TRBJ1-5
v_gene: TRBV6-1
abundance: few
len: 14

CDR3nt: TGCAGCGTTGATTGGGGGGCGGAGGGTGAGCAGTACTTC
CDR3aa: CSVDWGAEGEQYF
d_gene: NA
j_gene: TRBJ2-7
v_gene: TRBV29-1
abundance: many
len: 13

CDR3nt: TGCGCCAGCAGCCAAGAGGAGAGGGGACACAATCAGCCCCAGCATTTT
CDR3aa: CASSQEERGHNQPQHF
d_gene: NA
j_gene: TRBJ1-5
v_gene: TRBV4-1
abundance: few
len: 16

CDR3nt: TGCGCCAGCAGCCAAGATTGGGGGGTCCCGGCGAATGAGCAGTTCTTC
CDR3aa: CASSQDWGVPANEQFF
d_gene: NA
j_gene: TRBJ2-1
v_gene: TRBV4-3
abundance: NA
len: 16

CDR3nt: TGTGCCAGCTCACCGGGTAGCGGGGCGATACCGCAGTACTTC
CDR3aa: CASSPGSGAIPQYF
d_gene: TRBD2
j_gene: TRBJ2-7
v_gene: TRBV18
abundance: many
len: 14

CDR3nt: TGTGCCAGCTCACCACGTGACGGAGATACGCAGTATTTT
CDR3aa: CASSPRDGDTQYF
d_gene: NA
j_gene: TRBJ2-3
v_gene: TRBV18
abundance: many
len: 13

CDR3nt: TGTGCCAGCAGTCCCGAGGGGGCACACGTATCACCCCTCCACTTT
CDR3aa: CASSPEGAHVSPLHF
d_gene: TRBD1
j_gene: TRBJ1-6
v_gene: TRBV12-3/TRBV12-4
abundance: few
len: 15

CDR3nt: TGTGCCAGTCATAGCGGGAGGAGGGACACCGGGGAGCTGTTTTTT
CDR3aa: CASHSGRRDTGELFF
d_gene: TRBD2
j_gene: TRBJ2-2
v_gene: TRBV28
abundance: many
len: 15

CDR3nt: TGTGCCAGCAGTTTATGGGCGATGGGGGCAGATACGCAGTATTTT
CDR3aa: CASSLWAMGADTQYF
d_gene: NA
j_gene: TRBJ2-3
v_gene: TRBV27
abundance: many
len: 15

CDR3nt: TGTGCCAGCAGGGTAGCGGGAGGGCCTCACAATGAGCAGTTCTTC
CDR3aa: CASRVAGGPHNEQFF
d_gene: TRBD2
j_gene: TRBJ2-1
v_gene: TRBV28
abundance: many
len: 15

CDR3nt: TGTGCCAGCAGCCCCGAACACAGGGCTGGGGCCAACGTCCTGACTTTC
CDR3aa: CASSPEHRAGANVLTF
d_gene: NA
j_gene: TRBJ2-6
v_gene: TRBV7-2
abundance: few
len: 16

CDR3nt: TGTGCCAGCAGCCGTACAGGGGACGGCACAGATACGCAGTATTTT
CDR3aa: CASSRTGDGTDTQYF
d_gene: TRBD1
j_gene: TRBJ2-3
v_gene: TRBV5-6
abundance: few
len: 15

CDR3nt: TGTGCCAGCAGTCCGCCCTCAGGGCTAGCGGGAAACGAGCAGTACTTC
CDR3aa: CASSPPSGLAGNEQYF
d_gene: TRBD2
j_gene: TRBJ2-7
v_gene: TRBV27
abundance: many
len: 16

CDR3nt: TGTGCCAGCAGCTTGTCCCTAGGAACCAATGAGCAGTTCTTC
CDR3aa: CASSLSLGTNEQFF
d_gene: NA
j_gene: TRBJ2-1
v_gene: TRBV7-3
abundance: NA
len: 14

CDR3nt: TGCGCCAGCAGCCAGGCCGGGACTAGCACTAACACCGGGGAGCTGTTTTTT
CDR3aa: CASSQAGTSTNTGELFF
d_gene: TRBD2
j_gene: TRBJ2-2
v_gene: TRBV4-3
abundance: many
len: 17

CDR3nt: TGTGCCAGCAGTGACTCTAGCGGAGCTAGCACAGATACGCAGTATTTT
CDR3aa: CASSDSSGASTDTQYF
d_gene: TRBD2
j_gene: TRBJ2-3
v_gene: TRBV12-3/TRBV12-4
abundance: many
len: 16

CDR3nt: TGTGCCAGCTCTCCCTCCCCTGGGTGGGAGCAGTTCTTC
CDR3aa: CASSPSPGWEQFF
d_gene: NA
j_gene: TRBJ2-1
v_gene: TRBV27
abundance: many
len: 13

CDR3nt: TGCGCCAGCAGCTCACAGGGTTCGAACACCGGGGAGCTGTTTTTT
CDR3aa: CASSSQGSNTGELFF
d_gene: NA
j_gene: TRBJ2-2
v_gene: TRBV5-1
abundance: few
len: 15

CDR3nt: TGTGCTAGTGGTCGTAGCGGGAGTACCTACAATGAGCAGTTCTTC
CDR3aa: CASGRSGSTYNEQFF
d_gene: TRBD2
j_gene: TRBJ2-1
v_gene: TRBV12-5
abundance: NA
len: 15

CDR3nt: TGTGCCAGCAGCTTAGTGGTCCTACAGGACGCAACTAATGAAAAACTGTTTTTT
CDR3aa: CASSLVVLQDATNEKLFF
d_gene: NA
j_gene: TRBJ1-4
v_gene: TRBV7-9
abundance: many
len: 18

CDR3nt: TGTGCCAGCAGTAAAGGACTAGCGGGAGCCGGGGAGACCCAGTACTTC
CDR3aa: CASSKGLAGAGETQYF
d_gene: TRBD2
j_gene: TRBJ2-5
v_gene: TRBV2
abundance: many
len: 16

CDR3nt: TGTGCCAGCAGTGAAAGGCAGACAGGCGACGAGCAGTACTTC
CDR3aa: CASSERQTGDEQYF
d_gene: NA
j_gene: TRBJ2-7
v_gene: TRBV6-1
abundance: many
len: 14

CDR3nt: TGTGCAGGAAGGATGGAAGAAAAACTGTTTTTT
CDR3aa: CAGRMEEKLFF
d_gene: NA
j_gene: TRBJ1-4
v_gene: TRBV3-2
abundance: few
len: 11

CDR3nt: TGCGCCAGCGCCGGGGCCCCTGGAAACACCATATATTTT
CDR3aa: CASAGAPGNTIYF
d_gene: NA
j_gene: TRBJ1-3
v_gene: TRBV5-1
abundance: NA
len: 13

CDR3nt: TGTGCCAGCAGTTACGGGGGACAGGGGGGAGAGACCCAGTACTTC
CDR3aa: CASSYGGQGGETQYF
d_gene: TRBD1
j_gene: TRBJ2-5
v_gene: TRBV6-5
abundance: many
len: 15

CDR3nt: TGTGCCAGCAGCCAAGATTCTAGTGCAGATACGCAGTATTTT
CDR3aa: CASSQDSSADTQYF
d_gene: NA
j_gene: TRBJ2-3
v_gene: TRBV3-1
abundance: many
len: 14

CDR3nt: TGTGCCAGCAGCCACACCCCGACTAGCGGCCACACAGATACGCAGTATTTT
CDR3aa: CASSHTPTSGHTDTQYF
d_gene: NA
j_gene: TRBJ2-3
v_gene: TRBV3-2
abundance: NA
len: 17

CDR3nt: TGTGCCAGCAGCTTGCATAGTGCCAGCACTGAAGCTTTCTTT
CDR3aa: CASSLHSASTEAFF
d_gene: NA
j_gene: TRBJ1-1
v_gene: TRBV5-5
abundance: many
len: 14

CDR3nt: TGTGCTAGTGGTTACAGTTACAATCAGCCCCAGCATTTT
CDR3aa: CASGYSYNQPQHF
d_gene: NA
j_gene: TRBJ1-5
v_gene: TRBV12-5
abundance: NA
len: 13

CDR3nt: TGTGCCAGCAGCCCAGGCTCTGGGCCGAACACCGGGGAGCTGTTTTTT
CDR3aa: CASSPGSGPNTGELFF
d_gene: NA
j_gene: TRBJ2-2
v_gene: TRBV7-9
abundance: few
len: 16

CDR3nt: TGTGCCAGCATGAGTTTGGGCTCCTATAATTCACCCCTCCACTTT
CDR3aa: CASMSLGSYNSPLHF
d_gene: NA
j_gene: TRBJ1-6
v_gene: TRBV6-1
abundance: NA
len: 15

CDR3nt: TGTGCCAGCAGCTTAGAAAGGTTTGTTGGTTTGGCTTTCTTT
CDR3aa: CASSLERFVGLAFF
d_gene: NA
j_gene: TRBJ1-1
v_gene: TRBV7-9
abundance: many
len: 14

CDR3nt: TGCAGTGCTACTGTAGCGGGAACCACCACAGAGACGCAGTATTTT
CDR3aa: CSATVAGTTTETQYF
d_gene: TRBD2
j_gene: TRBJ2-3
v_gene: TRBV20-1
abundance: NA
len: 15